The clone carrying this T cell receptor beta chain has at least ten counts. Its antigen is currently unknown. This record comes from a study of Graves' ophthalmopathy and Graves' hyperthyroidism. Study results and limitations: The model flagged ophthalmopathy progression at around 70% sensitivity and around 72% specificity. Using 13 signatures, a model distinguished ophthalmopathy from stable hyperthyroidism, reaching roughly 90% sensitivity and approximately 80% specificity. Blood shared most expanded thyroid clonotypes above 0.001 frequency.

Amplification of the TCR beta CDR3 regions used RNA transcripts (as template). Second-round multiplex PCR came after a first-round RT-PCR that employed HTBI primers. TCRdb re-derived calls from the multiplex PCR reads in MiXCR, one entry per CDR3 protein. The sample includes a few hundred thousand distinct CDR3 sequences, approximately 15% of them seen just once. Fresh peripheral blood, around 10 ml, was the PBMC source. The receptor's source is a young woman with stable Graves' hyperthyroidism. The sample was peripheral blood.

The CDR3 region is CASSPSTKYQPQHF. The CDR3 DNA follows: TGTGCCAGCTCACCCTCGACAAAATATCAGCCCCAGCATTTT. The V and J genes are TRBV18 and TRBJ1-5; D gene ambiguous. Trimming took off 3 bases at V and 5 bases at J, with 11 bases between the two ends. This CDR3 has 14 residues. Germline V gene data show CDR1 as KGHSH and CDR2 as LQKENI.